This is a list of T cell receptor beta chains from one sample in a study of PD-L1 blockade in urothelial cancer. Produced via immunoSEQ multiplex PCR; TCRdb's table is partial and in-frame only. The sample yields more than 15,000 clones, roughly 90% seen once. The sample in question was PBMCs, obtained around atezolizumab (anti-PD-L1) treatment. These receptors were collected from a man between 45 and 60 years old with urothelial cancer. The CDR3 runs from the conserved cysteine through the conserved F or W. A D gene is named only where the DNA matches it firmly.

d_call	v_call	j_call	cdr3_aa
TRBD2	TRBV30	TRBJ2-3	CAWTRGGSTDTQYF
NA	TRBV19	TRBJ2-2	CASSRQGTTGELFF
NA	TRBV27	TRBJ2-1	CASSWGRSFEQFF
NA	TRBV5-1	TRBJ2-7	CASSLRTGAGGEQYF
NA	TRBV30	TRBJ1-3	CAWSRTGNGNTIYF
NA	TRBV11-2	TRBJ2-7	CASSLTGAYEQYF
TRBD1	TRBV5-1	TRBJ1-2	CASSLVGTGNYGYTF
TRBD1	TRBV6-6	TRBJ1-4	CASSSGQEYEKLFF
TRBD2	TRBV27	TRBJ2-7	CASSLSGSSSYEQYF
TRBD2	TRBV7-6	TRBJ2-3	CASRAAQAGGRDTQYF
NA	TRBV19	TRBJ2-5	CASSIQQGQETQYF
NA	TRBV5-1	TRBJ2-3	CASSLTTDTQYF
TRBD2	TRBV28	TRBJ2-3	CASSSAGGGTDTQYF
NA	TRBV7-2	TRBJ1-5	CASSLVAPTAYSNQPQHF
NA	TRBV5-8	TRBJ2-3	CASRTFAEAVGADTQYF
TRBD2	TRBV28	TRBJ2-1	CASSSWTGLAGGGSYNEQFF
NA	TRBV12-5	TRBJ2-3	CASGPFLADTQYF
NA	TRBV5-1	TRBJ2-1	CASSLDRVNEQFF
TRBD2	TRBV29-1	TRBJ2-1	CSVDGLAGGLSYNEQFF
TRBD2	TRBV5-4	TRBJ2-1	CASSLTAGEGNEQFF
TRBD1	TRBV19	TRBJ1-4	CASSILGQGSEKLFF
TRBD1	TRBV30	TRBJ1-3	CAWSERTGFSGNTIYF
NA	TRBV19	TRBJ1-1	CASRTTGSGTEAFF
TRBD1	TRBV11-2	TRBJ2-7	CASSRGTGGTYEQYF
NA	TRBV30	TRBJ2-7	CAWDRTGGGLEQYF
TRBD1	TRBV5-6	TRBJ2-7	CASSLGDRVAQYF
TRBD1	TRBV9	TRBJ2-1	CASSVADRGNNEQFF
TRBD2	TRBV7-6	TRBJ2-1	CASSSPGTSGNYEQFF
NA	TRBV27	TRBJ2-7	CASSRGYEQYF
NA	TRBV2	TRBJ2-7	CASSERAGGSYEQYF
NA	TRBV5-1	TRBJ1-2	CASSLGGFTQGGIGGYTF
NA	TRBV19	TRBJ1-5	CASSTARGTGNQPQHF
NA	TRBV7-8	TRBJ2-2	CASSNRVTGELFF
NA	TRBV6-1	TRBJ2-7	CASSESVGAPYEQYF
NA	TRBV7-7	TRBJ2-7	CASSAGRPYEQYF
NA	TRBV19	TRBJ1-2	CASSVTGGGGYTF